Listed here is a single T cell receptor (beta chain). Profiling relied on immunoSEQ multiplex PCR, and the TCRdb table lists in-frame clones only, not all of them. Here the sample spans more than 20,000 clones, around 80% being singletons. The CDR3 is 15 amino acids. Trimming removed 2 bases at V and 2 bases at J, with 10 bases between. Germline V CDR1 and CDR2: MNHEY, SVGAGI. This sample stems from a study of CD4+ T cells in melanoma. The chain links TRBV6-5 to TRBJ2-4; TRBD1 might be the D (5 bases). This receptor was identified in a human donor with melanoma. The CDR3 DNA reads TGTGCCAGCAGTTACGACAGAAGATCCAAAAACATTCAGTACTTC. Its protein product is CASSYDRRSKNIQYF.